The clone carrying this TCR beta chain appeared a few times. The record originates from a study of patients and donors after allogeneic stem cell transplantation. TCRdb reprocessed the RT-PCR reads via MiXCR and lists one record per CDR3 protein. The sample lists about 31,000 distinct CDR3 sequences, 6.8% seen once, with nearly 35% in the top ten. The source material was blood, either unsorted or a sorted T cell fraction (not recorded which). The receptor was isolated from a human donor who was either an allogeneic HSCT recipient or a stem cell or donor lymphocyte infusion donor (not recorded which). It is not recorded whose cells these are; they may come from a transplant donor.

CDR3 in DNA: TGTGCCACCAGCAGAGACCCGAGCGAGACCCAGTACTTC. Translating it yields CATSRDPSETQYF. V usage is TRBV15 and J usage is TRBJ2-5; D is unclear. The germline V and J ends were trimmed by 0 bases and 5 bases, with 7 bases remaining between them. Germline V gene sequence: CDR1 LNHNV, CDR2 YYDKDF (reference sequence). This CDR3 region has 13 residues.